These 6 T cell receptor beta chains were all obtained from the same sample, sequenced in a study of blood T cell repertoires in COVID-19. Here immunoSEQ multiplex PCR was the method, and the copy in TCRdb shows in-frame clones only, minus some. The sample lists 250,000 to 300,000 clones, roughly 83% occurring once. Sequences were obtained from peripheral blood. These receptors came from a man aged 55 to 69 who had recovered from COVID-19.

The V and J genes are TRBV7-8 and TRBJ2-5; 9 bases map to TRBD2. The V gene end was trimmed by 6 bases and the J gene end by 5 bases; junction bases not matched to a gene: 10. Germline V gene data show CDR1 as SGHVS and CDR2 as FQNEAQ. This CDR3 contains 15 residues. In nucleotides, the CDR3 is TGTGCCAGCAGGAACACGCGGGGGGGCGTCGAGACCCAGTACTTC. Translating gives CASRNTRGGVETQYF.

CDR3 in amino acids: CASSGLTVMSSGNTIYF. The CDR3 DNA reads as TGTGCCAGCAGTGGATTAACAGTGATGAGCTCTGGAAACACCATATATTTT. V gene TRBV2 combines with J gene TRBJ1-3; D ambiguous. Trimming cost V 4 bases and J 0 bases, with 16 bases left between them. CDR3 length: 17 residues. The germline V gene has CDR1 SNHLY and CDR2 FYNNEI. The whole variable domain, filled in from reference TRBV2 and TRBJ1-3, reads EPEVTQTPSHQVTQMGQEVILRCVPISNHLYFYWYRQILGQKVEFLVSFYNNEISEKSEIFDDQFSVERPDGSNFTLKIRSTKLEDSAMYFCASSGLTVMSSGNTIYFGEGSWLTVV.

V and J are TRBV6-6 and TRBJ2-5, with no clear D. Germline V gives CDR1 MNHNY, CDR2 SVGAGI (reference sequence). V lost 4 bases to trimming and J lost 0 bases, with 9 bases between them. The CDR3 sequence is 14 residues long. CDR3 nucleotide sequence: TGTGCCAGCAGTTCTTTTGAGTACCAAGAGACCCAGTACTTC. It yields the protein CASSSFEYQETQYF.

This clone was detected a few times. The V and J genes are TRBV5-6 and TRBJ2-7, with 7 bases fitting TRBD2. V lost 1 base and J lost 6; bases outside the gene matches: 7. There are 14 residues in the CDR3. Germline CDR1 reads SGHDT; CDR2 reads YYEEEE. CDR3 in amino acids: CASSLTWPGGEQYF. CDR3 sequence (DNA): TGTGCCAGCAGCTTGACGTGGCCGGGGGGCGAGCAGTACTTC.

The gene calls are TRBV12-3 or TRBV12-4 and TRBJ2-3; TRBD1 might be the D (6 bases). CDR3 length: 13 amino acids. Trimming removed 9 bases at V and 3 bases at J, with 13 bases between. The CDR3 loop reads CASATGLTDTQYF. The DNA for the CDR3 is TGTGCCAGTGCGACAGGCCTAACAGATACGCAGTATTTT.

The genes are TRBV7-6 and TRBJ2-5; 10 bases line up with TRBD2. The germline V gene has CDR1 SGHVS and CDR2 FNYEAQ. The J segment lost 5 bases and the V segment lost 5 bases, leaving 5 bases of the junction unmatched. The CDR3 contains 14 residues. For the CDR3, the DNA is TGTGCCAGCAGCCAGCGGGGGGGCGGGGAGACCCAGTACTTC. Amino acids: CASSQRGGGETQYF.